This T cell receptor (beta chain) was retrieved from a study of control samples from healthy donors and cancer patients. Germline CDR1 MGHRA, CDR2 YSYEKL. The ends lost 4 bases at V and 6 bases at J; junction bases unmatched: 7. This CDR3 is built from 14 residues. TCRdb's copy holds only in-frame clones and misses some; the assay was immunoSEQ multiplex PCR. This table holds tens of thousands of clones, around nine tenths found once. The chain employs TRBV4-1 and TRBJ2-7, with TRBD1 matching 9 bases. The TCR comes from a woman between 45 and 60 years old in good health. Sequencing used blood. The CDR3 DNA reads as TGCGCCAGCAGCCGCCAGACAGGGGGAAGCGAGCAGTACTTC. Its protein is CASSRQTGGSEQYF.